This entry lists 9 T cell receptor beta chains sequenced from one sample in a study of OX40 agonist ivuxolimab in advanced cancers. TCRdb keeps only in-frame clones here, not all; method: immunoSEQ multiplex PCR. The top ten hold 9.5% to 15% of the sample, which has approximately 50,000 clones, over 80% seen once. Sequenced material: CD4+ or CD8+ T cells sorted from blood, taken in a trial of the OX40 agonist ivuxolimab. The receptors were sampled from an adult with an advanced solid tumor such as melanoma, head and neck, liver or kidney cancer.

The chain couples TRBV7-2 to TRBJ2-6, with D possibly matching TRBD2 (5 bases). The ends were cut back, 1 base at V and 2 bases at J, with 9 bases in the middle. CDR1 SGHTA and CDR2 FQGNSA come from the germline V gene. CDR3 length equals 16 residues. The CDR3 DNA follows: TGTGCCAGCAGCTTAGTTTCCGGGGCTGGGGCCAACGTCCTGACTTTC. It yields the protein CASSLVSGAGANVLTF.

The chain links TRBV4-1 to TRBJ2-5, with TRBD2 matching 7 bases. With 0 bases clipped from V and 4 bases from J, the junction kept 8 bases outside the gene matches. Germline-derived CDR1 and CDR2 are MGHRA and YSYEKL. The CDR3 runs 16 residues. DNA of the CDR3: TGCGCCAGCAGCCAAGATCGGGGCGGGGGAGGAGAGACCCAGTACTTC. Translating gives CASSQDRGGGGETQYF.

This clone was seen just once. For the CDR3, the DNA is TGTGCCAGCAGCCCGGGGGTCAGCCAAGAGACCCAGTACTTC. Its translation: CASSPGVSQETQYF. This chain uses TRBV5-4 with TRBJ2-5, with D tentatively TRBD2 (6 bases). This CDR3 has 14 residues. V was trimmed by 4 bases and J by 1 base, leaving 11 bases between them. The germline gives CDR1 SGHNT, CDR2 YYREEE (reference sequence).

CDR3 sequence reads: CSAEGGVGQYV. The CDR3 DNA reads TGCAGTGCCGAGGGCGGGGTGGGGCAGTACGTC. V is TRBV20-1 and J is TRBJ2-7; possibly TRBD2 for D (6 bases). Trimming shortened V by 6 bases and J by 9 bases, and 15 bases separated the two germline ends. Germline lookup yields CDR1 DFQATT and CDR2 SNEGSKA (reference sequence). CDR3 size: 11 residues.

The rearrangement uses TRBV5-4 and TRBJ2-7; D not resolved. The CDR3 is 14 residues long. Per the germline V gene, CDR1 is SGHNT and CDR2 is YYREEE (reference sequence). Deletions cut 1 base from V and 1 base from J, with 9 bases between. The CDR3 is CASSLSLGSYEQYF. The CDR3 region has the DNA TGTGCCAGCAGCTTGTCTCTCGGATCCTACGAGCAGTACTTC.

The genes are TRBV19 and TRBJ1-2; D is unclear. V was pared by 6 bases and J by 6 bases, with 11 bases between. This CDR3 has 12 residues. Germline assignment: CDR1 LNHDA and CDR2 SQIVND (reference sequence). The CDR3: CASSPTRDGYTF. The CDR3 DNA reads TGTGCCAGTAGCCCTACCCGGGATGGCTACACCTTC.

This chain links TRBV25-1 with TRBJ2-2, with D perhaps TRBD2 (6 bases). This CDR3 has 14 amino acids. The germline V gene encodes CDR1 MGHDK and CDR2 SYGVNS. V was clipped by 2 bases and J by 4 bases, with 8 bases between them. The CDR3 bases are TGTGCCAGCAGTGAACAGGGAGGCACCGGGGAGCTGTTTTTT. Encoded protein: CASSEQGGTGELFF.

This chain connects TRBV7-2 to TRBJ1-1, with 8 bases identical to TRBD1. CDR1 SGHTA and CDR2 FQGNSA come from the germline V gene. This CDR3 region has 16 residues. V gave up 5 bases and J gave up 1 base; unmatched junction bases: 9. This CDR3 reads CASSRGQGLGNTEAFF. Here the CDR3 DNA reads TGTGCCAGCAGCAGAGGACAGGGTCTGGGGAACACTGAAGCTTTCTTT.

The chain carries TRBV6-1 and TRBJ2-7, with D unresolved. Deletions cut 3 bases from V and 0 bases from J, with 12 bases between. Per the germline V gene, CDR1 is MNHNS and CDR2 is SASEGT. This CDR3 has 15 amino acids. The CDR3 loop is CASSEGWRSSYEQYV. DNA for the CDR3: TGTGCCAGCAGTGAGGGGTGGCGAAGCTCCTACGAGCAGTACGTC.